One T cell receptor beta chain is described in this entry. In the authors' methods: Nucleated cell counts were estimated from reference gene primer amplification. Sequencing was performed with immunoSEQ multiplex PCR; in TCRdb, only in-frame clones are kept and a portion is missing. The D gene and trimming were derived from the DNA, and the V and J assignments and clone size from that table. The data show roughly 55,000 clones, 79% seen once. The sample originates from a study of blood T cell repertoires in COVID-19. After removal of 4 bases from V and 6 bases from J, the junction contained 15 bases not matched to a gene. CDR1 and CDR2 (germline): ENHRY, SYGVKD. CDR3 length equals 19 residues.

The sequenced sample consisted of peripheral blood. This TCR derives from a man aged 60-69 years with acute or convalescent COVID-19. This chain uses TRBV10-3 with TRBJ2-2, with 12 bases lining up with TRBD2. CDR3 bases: TGTGCCATCAGTGGGTTCGGACTAGCGGGGCCGACGGCGTCCGGGGAGCTGTTTTTT. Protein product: CAISGFGLAGPTASGELFF.